Presented here are 8 T cell receptor beta chains from one specimen sequenced in a study of blood T cell repertoires in COVID-19. Libraries were prepared by immunoSEQ multiplex PCR; TCRdb keeps only in-frame clonotypes and omits some of them. The sample holds roughly 34,000 clones, 90% seen once. Sequenced sample: peripheral blood. These receptors were obtained from a man between 60 and 75 years old with active COVID-19.

This rearrangement joins TRBV7-2 to TRBJ2-2, with TRBD1 matching 9 bases. V shed 4 bases and J 5 bases; nucleotides not matched to a gene: 5. The CDR3 extends over 15 amino acids. Per the germline V gene, CDR1 is SGHTA and CDR2 is FQGNSA. The CDR3 nucleotides read TGTGCCAGCAGCTCGGGACAGGGTGGGACCGGGGAGCTGTTTTTT. Protein: CASSSGQGGTGELFF.

This chain connects TRBV5-6 to TRBJ2-1; D is perhaps TRBD2 (5 bases). The CDR3 length is 15 residues. CDR1 and CDR2 (germline): SGHDT, YYEEEE. Trimming shortened V by 4 bases and J by 1 base, and 12 bases separated the two germline ends. The CDR3 is CASSHLTGSYNEQFF. CDR3 nucleotides: TGTGCCAGCAGCCACCTCACGGGGTCCTACAATGAGCAGTTCTTC.

V and J are TRBV7-2 and TRBJ2-1, with 10 bases aligning to TRBD2. Germline V lookup: CDR1 SGHTA, CDR2 FQGNSA. With V trimmed by 6 bases and J by 5 bases, 10 bases remained unmatched. CDR3 length equals 16 residues. CDR3 DNA sequence: TGTGCCAGCAGTCAGGGAGGACTAGCGGAACACAATGAGCAGTTCTTC. This sequence encodes CASSQGGLAEHNEQFF. Full variable domain (missing parts from reference TRBV7-2 and TRBJ2-1): GAGVSQSPSNKVTEKGKDVELRCDPISGHTALYWYRQSLGQGLEFLIYFQGNSAPDKSGLPSDRFSAERTGGSVSTLTIQRTQQEDSAVYLCASSQGGLAEHNEQFFGPGTRLTVL.

Notes on this clone: The CDR3 does not end in the conserved phenylalanine or tryptophan, so this is likely a read error. The V call is TRBV12-5, the J call TRBJ1-5; D unclear. The CDR3 extends over 13 amino acids. The V end was cut by 5 bases, the J end by 6 bases, with 11 bases between. CDR1 and CDR2 from the germline V gene are LGHNT and FRNRAP. In DNA, the CDR3 is TGTGCTAGTGGTCCCGGGGTGGGTCAGCCCCAGCATCTT. Encoded protein: CASGPGVGQPQHL.

The gene calls are TRBV10-2 and TRBJ1-1; 11 bases match TRBD1. The CDR3 extends over 15 amino acids. Unmatched junction bases numbered 9, after V lost 7 bases and J lost 5 bases. Germline CDR1 WSHSY, CDR2 SAAADI. Here the CDR3 reads CASIDPGQGGTEAFF. DNA for the CDR3: TGCGCCAGCATCGATCCGGGACAGGGGGGAACTGAAGCTTTCTTT.

The chain links TRBV9 to TRBJ2-7; 8 bases are shared with TRBD1. CDR3 length: 14 amino acids. Looked up from germline, CDR1 is SGDLS and CDR2 is YYNGEE. J was trimmed by 2 bases and V by 4 bases; bases with no gene match: 5. CDR3 in DNA: TGTGCCAGCAGCCCACGGACAGGGACCTACGAGCAGTACTTC. Translation gives CASSPRTGTYEQYF.

J is TRBJ1-5 and V is TRBV6-6; TRBD1 matches 7 bases. With V trimmed by 2 bases and J by 7 bases, 8 bases remained unmatched. Germline V gene data show CDR1 as MNHNY and CDR2 as SVGAGI (reference sequence). CDR3 length: 15 residues. The CDR3 region has the DNA TGTGCCAGCAGTTACGAAGGGGGCAAATCGCAGCCCCAGCATTTT. Protein product: CASSYEGGKSQPQHF.

V is TRBV19 and J is TRBJ1-2, with TRBD1 as a possible D gene (5 bases). CDR1 is LNHDA, CDR2 SQIVND, per germline (reference sequence). This CDR3 has 13 residues. V was trimmed by 11 bases and J by 7 bases, leaving 20 bases between them. CDR3 nucleotide sequence: TGTGCCTCAAGGGCAGGGCCAGGGCTTGGCTACACCTTC. As protein: CASRAGPGLGYTF.